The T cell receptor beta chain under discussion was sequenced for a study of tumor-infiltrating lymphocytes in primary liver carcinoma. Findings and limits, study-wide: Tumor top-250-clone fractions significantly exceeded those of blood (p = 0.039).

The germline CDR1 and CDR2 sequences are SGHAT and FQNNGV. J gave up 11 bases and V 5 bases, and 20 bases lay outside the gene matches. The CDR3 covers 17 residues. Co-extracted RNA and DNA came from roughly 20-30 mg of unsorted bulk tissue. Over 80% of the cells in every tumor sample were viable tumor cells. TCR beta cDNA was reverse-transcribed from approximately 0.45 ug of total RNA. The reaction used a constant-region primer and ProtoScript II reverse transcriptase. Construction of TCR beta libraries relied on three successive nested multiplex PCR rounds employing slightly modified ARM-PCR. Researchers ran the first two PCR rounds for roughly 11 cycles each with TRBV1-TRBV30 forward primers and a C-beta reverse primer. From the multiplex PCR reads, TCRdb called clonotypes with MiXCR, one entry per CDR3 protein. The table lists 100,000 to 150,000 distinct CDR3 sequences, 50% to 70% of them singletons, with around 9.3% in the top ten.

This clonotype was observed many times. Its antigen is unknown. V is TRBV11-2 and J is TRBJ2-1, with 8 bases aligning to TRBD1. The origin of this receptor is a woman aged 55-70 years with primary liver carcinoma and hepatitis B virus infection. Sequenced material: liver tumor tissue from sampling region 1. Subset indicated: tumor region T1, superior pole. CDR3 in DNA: TGTGCCAGCAGCCCAGGGGGCGGGGCTAGCGAGAGGAGGAAGCAGTTCTTC. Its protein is CASSPGGGASERRKQFF.